A selection of T cell receptor beta chains follows, all from one sample in a study of glioma-infiltrating T cells after dendritic cell vaccination. Libraries were prepared by immunoSEQ multiplex PCR; TCRdb keeps only in-frame clonotypes and omits some of them. The data show 70,000 to 90,000 clones, 83% seen once. Here the sequenced sample was blood, taken after dendritic cell vaccination. The receptors were sampled from a human donor with glioblastoma. Each CDR3 is given with its conserved first and last residue. Each record gives: V gene, CDR3 protein.

>TRBV5-1
CASSRDGQPNTGELFF
>TRBV9
CASSVNSLTYNEQFF
>TRBV6-1
CASSEGVQGAYEQYF
>TRBV29-1
CSVSAGTGGLMYQETQYF
>TRBV28
CASSPSRASDEQYF
>TRBV6-1
CASSDPGQGNYGYTF
>TRBV29-1
CSVEDRDKNTGELFF
>TRBV10-3
CAISSRQEAAEAFF
>TRBV5-1
CASSTGDSKETQYF
>TRBV7-2
CASSTRGPYNSPLHF